Listed below are T cell receptor beta chains from one sample, sequenced in a study of T cells after yellow fever vaccination. TCRdb re-called the 5' RACE reads with MiXCR, one entry per CDR3 protein. The table lists about 94,000 distinct CDR3 sequences, more than 7.5% of them singletons. The input for sequencing was CD8+ T cells not binding an NS4B(214-222) dextramer, sorted from PBMCs, taken approximately 16 days after the first yellow fever vaccination. All receptors come from a man younger than 35 who received the YFV17D yellow fever vaccine. CDR3s include the opening cysteine and the closing phenylalanine or tryptophan. Fields, in order: J gene, clone size, D gene, V gene, CDR3 protein, CDR3 DNA. A D gene is named only where the DNA matches it firmly. Part of the rows lack a size; the others show once, few, many or a class for expanded clones.

J: TRBJ2-3; size: many; D: TRBD2; V: TRBV9; CDR3: CASSVAGSGGAADTQYF; DNA: TGTGCCAGCAGCGTAGCGGGTAGCGGGGGGGCCGCAGATACGCAGTATTTT
J: TRBJ2-1; size: .; D: TRBD2; V: TRBV5-4; CDR3: CASSLDGGGGFNEQFF; DNA: TGTGCCAGCAGCTTGGATGGCGGGGGGGGATTCAATGAGCAGTTCTTC
J: TRBJ2-4; size: many; D: .; V: TRBV4-1; CDR3: CASSLPGTVLAKNIQYF; DNA: TGCGCCAGCAGCCTACCCGGGACGGTTCTAGCCAAAAACATTCAGTACTTC
J: TRBJ2-2; size: few; D: .; V: TRBV30; CDR3: CAWSLLRASDTGELFF; DNA: TGTGCCTGGAGTCTGCTGCGGGCGTCCGACACCGGGGAGCTGTTTTTT
J: TRBJ2-3; size: .; D: TRBD1; V: TRBV6-2/TRBV6-3; CDR3: CASSSGTGSYF; DNA: TGTGCCAGCAGTTCCGGGACAGGGTCATATTTT
J: TRBJ1-6; size: .; D: TRBD1; V: TRBV13; CDR3: CASREFGQGASSYNSPLHF; DNA: TGTGCCAGCCGGGAGTTCGGACAGGGGGCCAGCTCCTATAATTCACCCCTCCACTTT
J: TRBJ2-1; size: .; D: TRBD2; V: TRBV7-6; CDR3: CASSSRLAGGYNEQFF; DNA: TGTGCCAGCAGCTCTAGGCTAGCGGGGGGTTACAATGAGCAGTTCTTC
J: TRBJ2-3; size: few; D: .; V: TRBV7-9; CDR3: CASSLLPSLTQYF; DNA: TGTGCCAGCAGCTTACTCCCTTCCCTGACGCAGTATTTT
J: TRBJ1-1; size: .; D: .; V: TRBV18; CDR3: CASSPRGLAEAFF; DNA: TGTGCCAGCTCACCGCGAGGACTTGCTGAAGCTTTCTTT
J: TRBJ1-1; size: few; D: TRBD1; V: TRBV5-4; CDR3: CASSSGQAGTEAFF; DNA: TGTGCCAGCAGCTCGGGACAGGCAGGCACTGAAGCTTTCTTT
J: TRBJ1-3; size: .; D: .; V: TRBV4-1; CDR3: CATGRLVRGSSGNTIYF; DNA: TGCGCCACCGGACGACTAGTGAGGGGATCCTCTGGAAACACCATATATTTT
J: TRBJ2-1; size: many; D: .; V: TRBV12-3/TRBV12-4; CDR3: CASRPRGRGNEQFF; DNA: TGTGCCAGCAGACCCAGGGGTCGCGGCAATGAGCAGTTCTTC
J: TRBJ2-1; size: .; D: TRBD1; V: TRBV6-2/TRBV6-3; CDR3: CASSYKGGGEQFF; DNA: TGTGCCAGCAGTTACAAAGGGGGCGGAGAGCAGTTCTTC
J: TRBJ2-2; size: few; D: .; V: TRBV4-3; CDR3: CASSPSLGETGELFF; DNA: TGCGCCAGCAGCCCCAGCCTGGGAGAGACCGGGGAGCTGTTTTTT
J: TRBJ2-5; size: .; D: TRBD1; V: TRBV6-2/TRBV6-3; CDR3: CASRRDQTGVETQYF; DNA: TGTGCCAGCAGGCGAGACCAGACAGGGGTGGAGACCCAGTACTTC
J: TRBJ2-5; size: few; D: TRBD1; V: TRBV6-2/TRBV6-3; CDR3: CASSLQTGQGETQYF; DNA: TGTGCCAGCAGCCTACAAACGGGACAGGGCGAGACCCAGTACTTC
J: TRBJ2-7; size: few; D: TRBD1; V: TRBV13; CDR3: CASSRVLGQGRLEQYF; DNA: TGTGCCAGCAGTCGAGTCCTCGGACAGGGTCGGCTCGAGCAGTACTTC
J: TRBJ2-7; size: .; D: .; V: TRBV10-3; CDR3: CAIGWDNSYEQYF; DNA: TGTGCCATCGGATGGGACAACTCCTACGAGCAGTACTTC
J: TRBJ2-7; size: .; D: TRBD1; V: TRBV7-6; CDR3: CASSTFGTESYEQYF; DNA: TGTGCCAGCAGCACCTTTGGGACAGAGTCCTACGAGCAGTACTTC
J: TRBJ2-2; size: few; D: .; V: TRBV20-1; CDR3: CSARQRMNTGELFF; DNA: TGCAGTGCTAGACAACGAATGAACACCGGGGAGCTGTTTTTT
J: TRBJ1-2; size: .; D: .; V: TRBV10-3; CDR3: CAISEGGMNYGYTF; DNA: TGTGCCATCAGTGAGGGGGGGATGAACTATGGCTACACCTTC
J: TRBJ2-3; size: .; D: TRBD2; V: TRBV7-9; CDR3: CASSLWRGGTDTQYF; DNA: TGTGCCAGCAGCTTATGGCGGGGGGGCACAGATACGCAGTATTTT
J: TRBJ1-1; size: few; D: TRBD1; V: TRBV29-1; CDR3: CSVWTGWMNTEAFF; DNA: TGCAGCGTCTGGACAGGGTGGATGAACACTGAAGCTTTCTTT
J: TRBJ2-1; size: .; D: .; V: TRBV7-2; CDR3: CASIPPLSGRIEQFF; DNA: TGTGCCAGCATCCCACCCTTAAGCGGTAGGATTGAGCAGTTCTTC
J: TRBJ1-3; size: .; D: .; V: TRBV7-6; CDR3: CASSADGSSGNTIYF; DNA: TGTGCCAGCAGCGCCGACGGGAGCTCTGGAAACACCATATATTTT
J: TRBJ2-1; size: few; D: .; V: TRBV4-1; CDR3: CASSHYTGSEQFF; DNA: TGCGCCAGCAGCCATTATACAGGGAGCGAGCAGTTCTTC
J: TRBJ2-3; size: few; D: TRBD2; V: TRBV7-3; CDR3: CASSSLTSGGSDTQYF; DNA: TGTGCCAGCAGCTCACTGACTAGCGGGGGTTCAGATACGCAGTATTTT
J: TRBJ2-1; size: few; D: TRBD1; V: TRBV20-1; CDR3: CSASSGGEQFF; DNA: TGCAGTGCTAGCTCAGGGGGTGAGCAGTTCTTC
J: TRBJ2-6; size: few; D: .; V: TRBV7-8; CDR3: CASRILAGGGRGANVLTF; DNA: TGTGCCAGCAGGATATTAGCAGGGGGAGGGAGAGGGGCCAACGTCCTGACTTTC
J: TRBJ2-1; size: many; D: .; V: TRBV5-1; CDR3: CASSDGTANYNEQFF; DNA: TGCGCCAGCAGCGATGGGACGGCCAACTACAATGAGCAGTTCTTC
J: TRBJ2-5; size: many; D: .; V: TRBV20-1; CDR3: CSARELQETQYF; DNA: TGCAGTGCTAGGGAACTGCAAGAGACCCAGTACTTC